What follows describes a single T cell receptor (beta chain). Its target is not known. Assay used: immunoSEQ multiplex PCR; TCRdb lists only in-frame clones, some missing. Of around 2.5 million clones in the sample, over 85% were seen once. This record belongs to a study of shared clonotypes between healthy human individuals. Points from the study as a whole: Roughly 4.6% of naive CD4 clonotypes were common to several donors. Among donors, sharing of clonotypes was expected to be affected by sequencing depth.

Germline values: CDR1 MNHNS, CDR2 SASEGT. The junction had 9 bases not matched to a gene; V was cut back by 6 bases and J by 8 bases. This CDR3 comprises 14 residues. The specimen was naive CD4+ T cells from PBMCs. The subset denotes: CD45RA+ positively selected. The chain joins TRBV6-1 to TRBJ1-4, with 7 bases identical to TRBD1. The sequence derives from a man younger than 30 in good health. Some clones in this sample may be carry-over from other donors' samples. The CDR3 here is CASRRDRVYEKLFF. The DNA for the CDR3 is TGTGCCAGCAGAAGAGACAGGGTGTACGAAAAACTGTTTTTT.